The 13 T cell receptor beta chains below were found in one sample sequenced in a study of T cells in women clearing cervical HPV infection (dated by TCRdb to 2017 to 2018). To prepare the library, the immunoSEQ multiplex PCR assay was applied. TCRdb re-hosts the immuneACCESS table, in-frame sequences only. Its copies lack some clones; in the studies checked, an unresolved V gene accounts for under half of them, and the cause for the rest is not known. The sample's own table lists some 16,000 clones. The ten largest clones take up over 9.5% of the sample. Input material: blood buffy coat. The receptors originated from a woman between 18 and 70 years old with a cervical HPV16 infection that either progressed to CIN3+ or cleared (not recorded which).

Points on this clone: The read halts 3 residues ahead of the CDR3 end, with the missing end drawn from the germline J gene. The V call is TRBV19, the J call TRBJ2-3, with 8 bases matching TRBD1. Germline values: CDR1 LNHDA, CDR2 SQIVND (reference sequence). The CDR3 is made up of 13 amino acids. The CDR3 is CASRDRGEETQYF. Incomplete CDR3 DNA: TGTGCCAGTAGAGACAGGGGCGAAGAGACG. Together with reference TRBV19 and TRBJ2-3, the CDR3 gives the full variable domain: DGGITQSPKYLFRKEGQNVTLSCEQNLNHDAMYWYRQDPGQGLRLIYYSQIVNDFQKGDIAEGYSVSREKKESFPLTVTSAQKNPTAFYLCASRDRGEETQYFGPGTRLTVL.

With regard to this clone: One end of the junction fails to match germline, which may point to a read error. The read comes to an end 3 residues before the CDR3 does, leaving the germline J gene to fill in the end. The same CDR3 also results from other DNA sequences found in this sample. This sequence joins TRBV5-6 and TRBJ1-2; the D is unclear. Germline loops: CDR1 SGHDT, CDR2 YYEEEE. The CDR3 contains 14 residues. The CDR3 reads CASSLRRWNYGYTF. The sequenced part of the CDR3 DNA is TGTGCCAGCAGCTTGAGAAGGTGGAACTATGGG.

Remarks on this clone: The read halts 3 residues ahead of the CDR3 end, with the missing end drawn from the germline J gene. This sequence joins TRBV7-2 and TRBJ1-6; TRBD1 matches 8 bases. Germline V gene data show CDR1 as SGHTA and CDR2 as FQGNSA. V lost 4 bases, J lost 8 bases, and 7 bases stayed unmatched. The CDR3 covers 15 residues. The CDR3: CASSSGQVRHSPLHF. Partial CDR3 DNA: TGTGCCAGCAGCTCGGGACAGGTGCGGCATTCACCC.

As regards this clone: The sequence runs out 3 residues before the end of the CDR3; the remainder is reconstructed from the germline J gene. V usage is TRBV20-1 and J usage is TRBJ1-5; 12 positions agree with TRBD1. The CDR3 is 19 amino acids. From germline, CDR1 is DFQATT and CDR2 SNEGSKA (reference sequence). With V trimmed by 3 bases and J by 3 bases, 15 bases remained unmatched. The CDR3 here is CSARAPGTGGFRTNQPQHF. The DNA read from the CDR3 is TGCAGTGCTAGGGCCCCCGGGACAGGGGGCTTTAGGACCAATCAGCCC.

Comments on this clone: The read ends 3 residues shy of where the CDR3 ends; the end is completed using the germline J gene. The V gene is TRBV5-6, the J gene TRBJ1-2; tentative D call: TRBD1 (5 bases). Germline loops: CDR1 SGHDT, CDR2 YYEEEE. Trimming took 0 bases from V and 7 from J, leaving 10 bases between them. The CDR3 consists of 13 residues. Partial CDR3 DNA: TGTGCCAGCAGCTTGGAGCAGGGAAGTGGC. As protein: CASSLEQGSG. The full CDR3 protein reads CASSLEQGSGYTF.

About this clone: The sequenced fragment ends 3 residues before the CDR3 boundary, so the rest is inferred from the germline J gene. V and J are TRBV30 and TRBJ2-3; the match to TRBD2 covers 12 bases. The length of the CDR3 is 15 residues. CDR1 is GTSNPN, CDR2 SVGIG, per germline (reference sequence). V was clipped by 0 bases and J by 3 bases; unmatched bases: 1. CDR3 protein: CAWSVGTSGTDTQYF. The part of the CDR3 DNA that was read is TGTGCCTGGAGTGTAGGGACTAGCGGGACAGATACG.

As regards this clone: The read finishes 3 residues shy of the CDR3 end, and the germline J gene is used to complete it. This chain joins TRBV7-6 and TRBJ1-2; a weak D match, TRBD1 (5 bases). V lost 1 base, J lost 2 bases, and 11 bases lay in between. The CDR3 loop spans 15 amino acids. Germline V lookup: CDR1 SGHVS, CDR2 FNYEAQ. The CDR3 DNA, read in part, is TGTGCCAGCAGCTTAGGGGCAGGGAAGAACTATGGC. Translated: CASSLGAGKNYG. The entire CDR3 protein reads CASSLGAGKNYGYTF.

A note on this clone: The sequenced fragment ends 3 residues before the CDR3 boundary, so the rest is inferred from the germline J gene. The rearrangement joins TRBV20-1 to TRBJ2-7, with TRBD1 matching over 7 bases. The J segment lost 2 bases and the V segment lost 0 bases, leaving 7 bases of the junction unmatched. From germline, CDR1 is DFQATT and CDR2 SNEGSKA (reference sequence). The CDR3 runs 15 residues. CDR3 DNA, as far as it was read: TGCAGTGCTAGAGAACCCAGGGGGAGTACCTACGAG. Its protein product is CSAREPRGSTYE. The complete CDR3 protein is CSAREPRGSTYEQYF.

Regarding this clone: The read finishes 3 residues shy of the CDR3 end, and the germline J gene is used to complete it. The V gene is TRBV5-1, the J gene TRBJ2-1, with 9 bases aligning to TRBD2. Germline lookup yields CDR1 SGHRS and CDR2 YFSETQ. The ends lost 6 bases at V and 9 bases at J; junction bases unmatched: 10. This CDR3 has 14 amino acids. The DNA read from the CDR3 is TGCGCCAGCAACGGGGCGGGGGGGCAGAGTGAG. Encoded protein: CASNGAGGQSE. The full CDR3 protein is CASNGAGGQSEQFF.

This clone is classed as medium-sized by frequency. The read terminates 3 residues ahead of where the CDR3 ends, so the germline J gene completes it. This chain links TRBV5-6 with TRBJ2-2, with D maybe TRBD1 (6 bases). This CDR3 comprises 15 residues. CDR1 and CDR2 (germline): SGHDT, YYEEEE. CDR3 amino acids: CASSVPGQPNEKLFF. The sequenced CDR3 bases are TGTGCCAGCAGCGTTCCTGGACAGCCTAATGAAAAG.

On this clone itself: Read sequence stops 3 residues before the CDR3 end, and the germline J gene provides the missing end. V gene TRBV5-6 combines with J gene TRBJ2-5, with 7 bases that match TRBD1. V was pared by 0 bases and J by 5 bases, with 1 base of the junction left unmatched. The V gene's germline CDR1 is SGHDT and CDR2 YYEEEE. This CDR3 spans 13 amino acids. The covered CDR3 bases are TGTGCCAGCAGCTTGGCGGACAGGGAGACC. This translates into CASSLADRET. In full, the CDR3 is CASSLADRETQYF.

Note on this clone: The read falls 3 residues short of the CDR3 end, and the missing part is taken from the germline J gene. This chain links TRBV11-3 with TRBJ2-1; D uncertain. Trimming took 1 base from V and 9 from J, leaving 4 bases between them. The CDR3 is made up of 11 amino acids. The germline V gene encodes CDR1 SGHNT and CDR2 YENEEA. The part of the CDR3 DNA that was read is TGTGCCAGCAGCTTAGGACTTGAG. The encoded protein is CASSLGLE. The entire CDR3 protein is CASSLGLEQFF.

This CDR3 reads CSAGTGVMNGYTF. The sequenced CDR3 bases are TGCAGTGCCGGGACAGGGGTAATGAATGGC. The rearrangement links TRBV20-1 to TRBJ1-2; 10 nucleotides agree with TRBD1. The read ends 3 residues early relative to the CDR3; the germline J gene fills the gap. The CDR3 consists of 13 residues. CDR1 and CDR2 (germline): DFQATT, SNEGSKA (reference sequence). The ends lost 6 bases at V and 6 bases at J; junction bases unmatched: 7.